These 23 T cell receptor beta chains were sequenced from one sample in a study of CD4 T cells in relation to SARS-CoV-2 and coronaviruses. Before the COVID-19 pandemic, during about 2010-2018, CD4+ T cells were taken from unexposed donors. Assay: immunoSEQ multiplex PCR; the TCRdb copy retains only in-frame clones and omits some. The table records 60,000 to 85,000 clones, over 85% of them present only once. The material sequenced was naive CD4+ T cells from PBMCs. The subset here: naive CD4+ T cells isolated by negative enrichment. These receptors were taken from a human donor in good health.

The chain recombines TRBV11-2 with TRBJ1-2; 7 bases fit TRBD1. V shed 8 bases, J shed 2 bases, and the junction held 5 bases outside the gene matches. The germline V gene has CDR1 SGHAT and CDR2 FQNNGV. The CDR3 has 13 amino acids. The CDR3 DNA is TGTGCCAGCGGGAAACAGGGGAACTATGGCTACACCTTC. Its translation: CASGKQGNYGYTF.

V gene TRBV25-1 combines with J gene TRBJ1-4; D is ambiguous. V was clipped by 3 bases and J by 4 bases, with 0 bases between them. Germline CDR1 MGHDK, CDR2 SYGVNS. This CDR3 contains 11 residues. The CDR3 sequence: CASSDNEKLFF. CDR3 bases: TGTGCCAGCAGTGATAATGAAAAACTGTTTTTT.

The chain links TRBV7-8 to TRBJ2-1; D call uncertain. Germline CDR1 and CDR2: SGHVS and FQNEAQ. The CDR3 sequence is 13 residues long. V lost 5 bases to trimming and J lost 10 bases, with 15 bases between them. The CDR3 region is CASSPDLRGEQFF. In DNA form, the CDR3 reads TGTGCCAGCAGCCCGGACCTCCGTGGGGAGCAGTTCTTC.

This chain uses TRBV7-3 with TRBJ2-1; D gene unclear. This CDR3 spans 13 amino acids. CDR1 is SGHTA and CDR2 is FQGTGA in the germline V gene. Trimming removed 5 bases from V and 4 bases from J, with 9 bases in between. The CDR3 protein is CASSRGVYNEQFF. In DNA form, the CDR3 reads TGTGCCAGCAGCCGTGGGGTATACAATGAGCAGTTCTTC.

This sequence joins TRBV19 and TRBJ1-1; no definite D call. CDR3 length equals 12 residues. Germline V lookup: CDR1 LNHDA, CDR2 SQIVND (reference sequence). V gave up 4 bases and J gave up 5 bases, with 8 bases separating them. The CDR3 protein is CASSNKRTEAFF. CDR3 nucleotide sequence: TGTGCCAGTAGTAACAAGCGGACTGAAGCTTTCTTT.

The chain has TRBV29-1 and TRBJ2-1; TRBD2 matches at 10 bases. The CDR3 is made up of 12 amino acids. Germline V gene data show CDR1 as SQVTM and CDR2 as ANQGSEA. V shed 3 bases, J shed 9 bases, and the junction held 2 bases outside the gene matches. The CDR3 sequence is CSVDGTSVEQFF. DNA for the CDR3: TGCAGCGTTGATGGGACTAGCGTTGAGCAGTTCTTC.

J is TRBJ2-3 and V is TRBV19; D might be TRBD1 (6 bases). The V gene lost 3 bases and the J gene lost 4 bases, with 11 bases spanning the gap. The CDR3 sequence is 14 residues long. The germline V gene has CDR1 LNHDA and CDR2 SQIVND (reference sequence). In DNA form, the CDR3 reads TGTGCCAGTAGTATCAGGGGTACCCCAGATACGCAGTATTTT. This encodes CASSIRGTPDTQYF. The variable domain in full, completed from reference TRBV19 and TRBJ2-3, reads DGGITQSPKYLFRKEGQNVTLSCEQNLNHDAMYWYRQDPGQGLRLIYYSQIVNDFQKGDIAEGYSVSREKKESFPLTVTSAQKNPTAFYLCASSIRGTPDTQYFGPGTRLTVL.

V and J are TRBV9 and TRBJ1-4; 8 positions agree with TRBD1. The CDR3 totals 15 residues. In germline, CDR1 is SGDLS, CDR2 YYNGEE. J gave up 6 bases and V 4 bases, and 8 bases lay outside the gene matches. This CDR3 reads CASSSGQGGDEKLFF. As DNA, the CDR3 is TGTGCCAGCAGCAGCGGACAGGGCGGCGATGAAAAACTGTTTTTT.

This chain uses TRBV5-1 with TRBJ2-1; 14 nucleotides align to TRBD2. The germline V gene has CDR1 SGHRS and CDR2 YFSETQ. V lost 4 bases, J lost 3 bases, and 6 bases stayed unmatched. The CDR3 totals 17 residues. CDR3 bases: TGCGCCAGCAGCGCCGGGACTAGCGGGAGAGGCTACAATGAGCAGTTCTTC. It encodes CASSAGTSGRGYNEQFF.

The CDR3, as DNA: TGTGCCAGTAGTATCGGACTAGTCACAGATACGCAGTATTTT. Residues: CASSIGLVTDTQYF. This sequence joins TRBV19 and TRBJ2-3, with TRBD2 identical over 7 bases. The CDR3 totals 14 residues. V was pared by 3 bases and J by 2 bases, with 2 bases of the junction left unmatched. Germline V gene lookup returns CDR1 LNHDA and CDR2 SQIVND (reference sequence).

The CDR3 nucleotides read TGTGCCAGTAGTGAATCAGGGGGAGCAGATACGCAGTATTTT. It translates to CASSESGGADTQYF. The V and J genes are TRBV19 and TRBJ2-3; 7 nucleotides agree with TRBD1. This CDR3 contains 14 residues. J was trimmed by 4 bases and V by 5 bases; bases with no gene match: 6. Germline V CDR1 and CDR2: LNHDA, SQIVND (reference sequence).

The chain employs TRBV5-4 and TRBJ2-5; D not certain. CDR1 is SGHNT, CDR2 YYREEE, per germline (reference sequence). This CDR3 comprises 14 residues. With 0 bases removed from V and 2 bases from J, the gap between germline ends came to 8 bases. As DNA, the CDR3 is TGTGCCAGCAGCTTGGGGACCAGACAAGAGACCCAGTACTTC. Translation: CASSLGTRQETQYF.

This chain uses TRBV5-1 with TRBJ2-1; 14 nucleotides agree with TRBD2. V dropped 1 base and J dropped 9; count of bases not matched to a gene: 9. Germline CDR1 reads SGHRS; CDR2 reads YFSETQ. The CDR3 runs 17 residues. CDR3 sequence (DNA): TGCGCCAGCAGCTTGATAGCAGACGGGACTAGCGGGAGTGAGCAGTTCTTC. Its protein product is CASSLIADGTSGSEQFF.

This chain links TRBV10-1 with TRBJ1-5, with unresolved D. This CDR3 has 15 residues. The germline V and J ends were trimmed by 4 bases and 1 base, with 11 bases remaining between them. The germline V gene has CDR1 WNHNN and CDR2 SYGVQD (reference sequence). The CDR3 is CASSAGCESNQPQHF. The CDR3 DNA sequence: TGCGCCAGCAGTGCTGGTTGTGAAAGCAATCAGCCCCAGCATTTT.

The chain links TRBV2 to TRBJ1-3, with D possibly matching TRBD1 (6 bases). V lost 4 bases and J lost 2, with 6 bases in between. Germline CDR1 is SNHLY and CDR2 is FYNNEI. The length of the CDR3 is 13 residues. CDR3 DNA: TGTGCCAGCAGTGGGACAGCTGGAAACACCATATATTTT. Its translation is CASSGTAGNTIYF.

The V call is TRBV18, the J call TRBJ2-5; D may be TRBD1 (5 bases). The CDR3 extends over 14 amino acids. V gave up 3 bases and J gave up 2 bases, with 10 bases separating them. Germline V CDR1 and CDR2: KGHSH, LQKENI. The chain's CDR3 is CASSPVGQQETQYF. The CDR3 bases are TGTGCCAGCTCACCTGTGGGGCAGCAAGAGACCCAGTACTTC.

This rearrangement joins TRBV6-5 to TRBJ1-3, with no clear D. Deletions cut 7 bases from V and 1 base from J, with 11 bases between. The CDR3 sequence is 14 residues long. In germline, CDR1 is MNHEY, CDR2 SVGAGI. The CDR3 reads CASTLSRSGNTIYF. The CDR3 bases are TGTGCCAGCACCCTTAGCAGGTCTGGAAACACCATATATTTT.

The V and J genes are TRBV27 and TRBJ1-3; D unclear. The germline CDR1 and CDR2 sequences are MNHEY and SMNVEV (reference sequence). The ends were cut back, 2 bases at V and 2 bases at J, with 16 bases in the middle. The CDR3 extends over 17 amino acids. The CDR3 nucleotides read TGTGCCAGCAGTTTACGGGGTTATTGGACTACTGGAAACACCATATATTTT. It codes for CASSLRGYWTTGNTIYF.

V gene TRBV29-1 combines with J gene TRBJ1-2; D might be TRBD1 (5 bases). The CDR3 length is 13 residues. The ends were cut back, 2 bases at V and 4 bases at J, with 11 bases in the middle. Germline CDR1 is SQVTM and CDR2 is ANQGSEA. For the CDR3, the DNA is TGCAGCGTTGAACCTCCGGGGCTCTATGGCTACACCTTC. Translation gives CSVEPPGLYGYTF. Combining the CDR3 with reference TRBV29-1 and TRBJ1-2 gives the whole variable domain SAVISQKPSRDICQRGTSLTIQCQVDSQVTMMFWYRQQPGQSLTLIATANQGSEATYESGFVIDKFPISRPNLTFSTLTVSNMSPEDSSIYLCSVEPPGLYGYTFGSGTRLTVV.

The chain carries TRBV30 and TRBJ2-7, with TRBD2 identical over 7 bases. Germline-derived CDR1 and CDR2 are GTSNPN and SVGIG (reference sequence). The CDR3 runs 11 residues. Losses at the gene ends were 1 base for V and 6 bases for J; bases not matched to a gene: 0. The CDR3 region is CAWSGGGEQYF. CDR3 sequence (DNA): TGTGCCTGGAGTGGGGGGGGCGAGCAGTACTTC.

J is TRBJ2-3 and V is TRBV24-1; 7 bases fit TRBD2. The CDR3 length is 15 residues. The V and J ends lost 6 bases and 5 bases, in that order; junction bases with no gene match: 10. Looked up from germline, CDR1 is KGHDR and CDR2 is SFDVKD. The CDR3 spells CATSLPGGERDTQYF. The CDR3 region has the DNA TGTGCCACCAGTTTGCCGGGAGGAGAGAGAGATACGCAGTATTTT.

This chain uses TRBV11-3 with TRBJ2-5; TRBD1 or TRBD2 may be the D gene (5 bases each). The CDR3 covers 18 residues. Germline lookup yields CDR1 SGHNT and CDR2 YENEEA. Trimming stripped 1 base from V and 5 bases from J, with 23 bases between. The CDR3 loop reads CASSLATEGSRPWETQYF. CDR3 DNA sequence: TGTGCCAGCAGCTTAGCCACTGAGGGGAGTAGGCCTTGGGAGACCCAGTACTTC.

The chain couples TRBV5-1 to TRBJ1-1; no definite D call. Between the trimmed V and J ends, which lost 0 bases and 7 bases, there was a span of 10 bases. The CDR3 has 13 residues. CDR1 and CDR2 (germline): SGHRS, YFSETQ. The CDR3 coding sequence is TGCGCCAGCAGCTTGGCCTGGTCAGTTGAAGCTTTCTTT. Translation gives CASSLAWSVEAFF.